What follows are 6 T cell receptor beta chains derived from one specimen sequenced in a study of blood T cell repertoires in COVID-19. Produced via immunoSEQ multiplex PCR; TCRdb's table is partial and in-frame only. The sample consists of under 150,000 clones, approximately 82% of them appearing once. Sequenced input: peripheral blood. Every receptor here comes from a man between 70 and 80 years old with active or convalescent COVID-19.

The chain has TRBV20-1 and TRBJ2-7; TRBD2 aligns across 10 bases. This CDR3 spans 15 amino acids. Trimming cost V 3 bases and J 1 base; bases outside gene matches: 6. Germline assignment: CDR1 DFQATT and CDR2 SNEGSKA (reference sequence). The CDR3 coding sequence is TGCAGTGCTAGTGCCCTAGCGGGGGAGTCCTACGAGCAGTACTTC. Translated: CSASALAGESYEQYF.

This clone was picked up a small number of times. This chain joins TRBV29-1 and TRBJ1-4; TRBD1 matches 7 bases. The CDR3 extends over 14 amino acids. V shed 6 bases and J 14 bases; nucleotides not matched to a gene: 18. Germline V gives CDR1 SQVTM, CDR2 ANQGSEA. CDR3: CSVGDRPGIEGLFF. The CDR3 DNA follows: TGCAGCGTGGGGGACAGACCGGGGATCGAGGGTCTGTTTTTT.

The genes are TRBV24-1 and TRBJ2-5; 8 nucleotides align to TRBD2. This CDR3 has 14 residues. The ends lost 3 bases at V and 2 bases at J; junction bases unmatched: 1. Germline assignment: CDR1 KGHDR and CDR2 SFDVKD. CDR3 nucleotide sequence: TGTGCCACCAGTGATGGACTAGCACAAGAGACCCAGTACTTC. This codes for CATSDGLAQETQYF.

J is TRBJ2-5 and V is TRBV2; 10 nucleotides line up with TRBD2. The V and J ends lost 1 base and 2 bases, in that order; junction bases with no gene match: 10. Germline CDR1 and CDR2: SNHLY and FYNNEI. This CDR3 is 18 amino acids long. The CDR3 DNA reads TGTGCCAGCAGTGAAGGATGGGGAGCGGGAGGGGGACAAGAGACCCAGTACTTC. Amino acid sequence: CASSEGWGAGGGQETQYF.

The CDR3 DNA reads TGTGCCAGCAGCGGACTAGCGGGAGGGGAGCTGTTTTTT. It yields the protein CASSGLAGGELFF. The chain recombines TRBV12-3 or TRBV12-4 with TRBJ2-2, with 12 bases that match TRBD2. The CDR3 spans 13 residues. The V gene end was trimmed by 6 bases and the J gene end by 8 bases; junction bases not matched to a gene: 1.

This clone came up a few times. The J gene is TRBJ1-1, the V gene TRBV5-1; 9 bases fit TRBD1. This CDR3 comprises 15 residues. Trimming cost V 5 bases and J 2 bases; bases outside gene matches: 7. CDR1 and CDR2 from the germline V gene are SGHRS and YFSETQ. The CDR3 spells CASRPGQGSNTEAFF. The CDR3 bases are TGCGCCAGCAGGCCCGGACAGGGGTCAAACACTGAAGCTTTCTTT.